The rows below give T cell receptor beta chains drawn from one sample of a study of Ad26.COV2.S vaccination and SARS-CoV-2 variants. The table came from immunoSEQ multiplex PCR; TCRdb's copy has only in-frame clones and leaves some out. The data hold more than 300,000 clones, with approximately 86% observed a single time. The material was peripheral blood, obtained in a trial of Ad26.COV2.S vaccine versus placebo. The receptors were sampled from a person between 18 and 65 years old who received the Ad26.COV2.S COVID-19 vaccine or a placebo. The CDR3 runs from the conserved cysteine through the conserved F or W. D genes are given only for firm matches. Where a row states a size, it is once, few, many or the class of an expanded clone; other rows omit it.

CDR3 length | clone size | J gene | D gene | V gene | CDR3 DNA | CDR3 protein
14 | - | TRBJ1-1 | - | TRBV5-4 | TGTGCCAGCAGCTTCCCATCGGGGGACACTGAAGCTTTCTTT | CASSFPSGDTEAFF
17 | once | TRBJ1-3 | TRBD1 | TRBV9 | TGTGCCAGCAGCGTAGCTATACGACAGGGAGGTGGAAACACCATATATTTT | CASSVAIRQGGGNTIYF
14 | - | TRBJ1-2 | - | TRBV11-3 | TGTGCCAGCAGCTTAGATGCGGACGGGAATGGCTACACCTTC | CASSLDADGNGYTF
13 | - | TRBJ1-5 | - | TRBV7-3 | TGTGCCAGCAGCTTAGGCGGTTCGGAGCCCCAGCATTTT | CASSLGGSEPQHF
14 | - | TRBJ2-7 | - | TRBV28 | TGTGCCACGAGGGGGGGCCATTCTTCCTACGAGCAGTACTTC | CATRGGHSSYEQYF
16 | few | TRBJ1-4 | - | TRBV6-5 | TGTGCCAGCAGTTACACCAGGACAGCAACTAATGAAAAACTGTTTTTT | CASSYTRTATNEKLFF
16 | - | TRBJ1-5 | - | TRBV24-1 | TGTGCCACCAGTGATTTGAGAAACAGGGAATACCAGCCCCAGCATTTT | CATSDLRNREYQPQHF
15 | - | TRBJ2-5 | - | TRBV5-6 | TGTGCCAGCAGCTTCAACACAGGGACCCAAGAGACCCAGTACTTC | CASSFNTGTQETQYF
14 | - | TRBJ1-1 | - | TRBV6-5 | TGTGCCACTAGCAGCCGGGCAGGGGACACTGAAGCTTTCTTT | CATSSRAGDTEAFF
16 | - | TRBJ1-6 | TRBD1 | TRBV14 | TGTGCCAGCAGCCAGCAGACAGGGATGGGCAATTCACCCCTCCACTTT | CASSQQTGMGNSPLHF
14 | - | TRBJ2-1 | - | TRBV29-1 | TGCAGCGTTGAAGATACTATAGTTTACAATGAGCAGTTCTTC | CSVEDTIVYNEQFF
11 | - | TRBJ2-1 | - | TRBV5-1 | TGCGCCAGCACGGAACTCAATGAGCAGTTCTTC | CASTELNEQFF
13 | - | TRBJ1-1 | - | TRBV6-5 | TGTGCCAGTTCTCAGGGTCCTTTCACTGAAGCTTTCTTT | CASSQGPFTEAFF
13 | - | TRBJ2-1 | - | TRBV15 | TGTGCCACCAGCAAAGGGGACACCAATGAGCAGTTCTTC | CATSKGDTNEQFF
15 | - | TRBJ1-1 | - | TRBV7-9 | TGTGCCAGCAGCTCGTGGACACTATCGAACACTGAAGCTTTCTTT | CASSSWTLSNTEAFF
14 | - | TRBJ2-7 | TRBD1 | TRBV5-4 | TGTGCCAGCAGCCCCGGGACAGGGGACTACGAGCAGTACTTC | CASSPGTGDYEQYF
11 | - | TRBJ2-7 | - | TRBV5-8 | TGTGCCAGCAGGTACAGGGACGAGCAGTACTTC | CASRYRDEQYF
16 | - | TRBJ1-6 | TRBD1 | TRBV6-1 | TGTGCCAGCAGTGGATCGCAGGGGGTGCGTAATTCACCCCTCCACTTT | CASSGSQGVRNSPLHF
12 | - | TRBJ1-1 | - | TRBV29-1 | TGCAGCGTCGGACGTTTGAACACTGAAGCTTTCTTT | CSVGRLNTEAFF
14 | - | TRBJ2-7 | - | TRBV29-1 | TGCAGCGTTGGGGGCAGGGATAGGGTTTCGGAGCAGTACTTC | CSVGGRDRVSEQYF
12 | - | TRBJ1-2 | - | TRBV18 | TGTGCCAGCTCACAGTCCGGGGATGGCTACACCTTC | CASSQSGDGYTF
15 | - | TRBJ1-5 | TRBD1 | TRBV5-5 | TGTGCCAGCAGCGAGGACAGGGGAAGGGCTCAGCCCCAGCATTTT | CASSEDRGRAQPQHF
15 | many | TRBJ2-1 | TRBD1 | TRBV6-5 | TGTGCCAGCAAGGAGACAGGGGGCTATAGGAATGAGCAGTTCTTC | CASKETGGYRNEQFF
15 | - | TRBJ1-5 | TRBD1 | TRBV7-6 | TGTGCCAGCAGCCTTGGACAGGGGATGAATCAGCCCCAGCATTTT | CASSLGQGMNQPQHF
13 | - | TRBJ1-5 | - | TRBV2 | TGTGCCAGCAGTGAAGAGGGAGGTCAGCCCCAGCATTTT | CASSEEGGQPQHF
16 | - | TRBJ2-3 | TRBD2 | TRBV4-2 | TGTGCCAGCAGCCAAGAAAAAGCGGGGGGCACAGATACGCAGTATTTT | CASSQEKAGGTDTQYF
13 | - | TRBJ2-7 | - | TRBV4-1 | TGCGCCAGCAGCCAAGATCGGGGATCTACAAGGCACTTC | CASSQDRGSTRHF
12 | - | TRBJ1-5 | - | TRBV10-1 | TGCGCCAGCAGTGAGTCGTATCAGCCCCAGCATTTT | CASSESYQPQHF
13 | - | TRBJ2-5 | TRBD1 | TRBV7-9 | TGTGCCAGCAGCTTAGCGGACAGGGGGACCCAGTACTTC | CASSLADRGTQYF
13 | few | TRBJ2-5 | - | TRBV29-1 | TGCAGCACTCAGGGGGGGGCCGGAGAGACCCAGTACTTC | CSTQGGAGETQYF
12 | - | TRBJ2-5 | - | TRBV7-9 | TGTGCCAGCAGCTTCGGGGAGGAGACCCAGTACTTC | CASSFGEETQYF
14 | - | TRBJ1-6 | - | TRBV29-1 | TGCAGCGTAACAGGCCACCCCTGGAATTCACCCCTCCACTTT | CSVTGHPWNSPLHF
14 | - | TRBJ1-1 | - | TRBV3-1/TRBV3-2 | TGTGCCAGCAGCCGAAACCCGATGAACACTGAAGCTTTCTTT | CASSRNPMNTEAFF
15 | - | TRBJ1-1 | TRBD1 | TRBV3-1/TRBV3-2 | TGTGCCAGCAGCCCGACGACAGGGGGTAGGACTGAAGCTTTCTTT | CASSPTTGGRTEAFF
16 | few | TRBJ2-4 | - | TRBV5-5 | TGTGCCAGCAGCCTGGACAGTTTTTTAGTCAAAAACATTCAGTACTTC | CASSLDSFLVKNIQYF
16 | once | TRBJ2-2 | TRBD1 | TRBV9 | TGTGCCAGCAGCGTAGACTGGACAGGGGGAACCGGGGAGCTGTTTTTT | CASSVDWTGGTGELFF
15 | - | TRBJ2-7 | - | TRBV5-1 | TGCGCCAGCAGCCCAGATCTGACAGAAACCTACGAGCAGTACTTC | CASSPDLTETYEQYF
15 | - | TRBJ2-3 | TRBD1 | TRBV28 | TGTGCCAGCAGTTCCCCCGGGACAGTCACAGATACGCAGTATTTT | CASSSPGTVTDTQYF
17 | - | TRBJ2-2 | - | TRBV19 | TGTGCCAGTAGTATTGGTTCTCCCTCGAGGCCCACCGGGGAGCTGTTTTTT | CASSIGSPSRPTGELFF
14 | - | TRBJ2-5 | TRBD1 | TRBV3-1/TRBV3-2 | TGTGCCAGCAGCCAAAGGGGGCCACAAGAGACCCAGTACTTC | CASSQRGPQETQYF
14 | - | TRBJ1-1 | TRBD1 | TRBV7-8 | TGTGCCAGCATGAGGGACAGGGGGTTCACTGAAGCTTTCTTT | CASMRDRGFTEAFF
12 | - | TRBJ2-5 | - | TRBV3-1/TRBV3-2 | TGTGCCAGCAGCCAAGTTCAAGAGACCCAGTACTTC | CASSQVQETQYF
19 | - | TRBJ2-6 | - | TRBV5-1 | TGCGCCAGCAGCCAAGGGCCCAGGGATCCAGTTTCTGGGGCCAACGTCCTGACTTTC | CASSQGPRDPVSGANVLTF
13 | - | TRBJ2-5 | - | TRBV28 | TGTGCCAGCAGCTCGCACCACCCAGGGACCCAGTACTTC | CASSSHHPGTQYF
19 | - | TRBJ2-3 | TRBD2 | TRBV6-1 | TGTGCCAGCAGTGAATTCTATCGGTCTGGCGGGGGGCCCACAGATACGCAGTATTTT | CASSEFYRSGGGPTDTQYF
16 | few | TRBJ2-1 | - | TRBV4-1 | TGCGCCAGCAGCCAAGGGGGTCGGGGTCCCGACAATGAGCAGTTCTTC | CASSQGGRGPDNEQFF
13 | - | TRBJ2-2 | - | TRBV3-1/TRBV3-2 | TGTGCCAGCAGCCATCTGTACACCGGGGAGCTGTTTTTT | CASSHLYTGELFF
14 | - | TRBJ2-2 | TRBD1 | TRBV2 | TGTGCCAGCAGTTCCCAGGGGGTCACCGGGGAGCTGTTTTTT | CASSSQGVTGELFF
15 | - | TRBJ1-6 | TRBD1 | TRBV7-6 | TGTGCCAGCAGCTCTGGGACAGGGGGCTTTTCACCCCTCCACTTT | CASSSGTGGFSPLHF
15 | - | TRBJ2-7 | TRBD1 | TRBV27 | TGTGCCAGCAGCCGGGGACAGGGGGCAACCTACGAGCAGTACTTC | CASSRGQGATYEQYF
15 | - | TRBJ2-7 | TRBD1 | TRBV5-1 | TGCGCCAGCAGCTGGACAGGGGGCCCCAGCTACGAGCAGTACTTC | CASSWTGGPSYEQYF
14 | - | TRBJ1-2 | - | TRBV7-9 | TGTGCCAGCAGCTTAGGGGTGAATTGGGATGGCTACACCTTC | CASSLGVNWDGYTF
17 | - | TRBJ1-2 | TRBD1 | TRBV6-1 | TGTGCCAGCAGTGACCCTTCTCCGGGACAGGGGGTCTATGGCTACACCTTC | CASSDPSPGQGVYGYTF
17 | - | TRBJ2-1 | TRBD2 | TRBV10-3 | TGTGCCATCAGTGAGGCGGCTAGCGGGGGGTTTTACAATGAGCAGTTCTTC | CAISEAASGGFYNEQFF
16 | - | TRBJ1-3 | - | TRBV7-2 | TGTGCCAGCAGCTTAGCTCGACCGGGCCCTGGAAACACCATATATTTT | CASSLARPGPGNTIYF
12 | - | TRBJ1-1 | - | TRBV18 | TGTGCCAGCTCAGGGGGGGGCACTGAAGCTTTCTTT | CASSGGGTEAFF
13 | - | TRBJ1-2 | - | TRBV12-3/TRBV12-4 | TGTGCCAGCGCCACAGGGTTTATCTATGGCTACACCTTC | CASATGFIYGYTF
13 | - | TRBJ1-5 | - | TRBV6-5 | TGTGCCAGCATGCGGAGTATCAATCAGCCCCAGCATTTT | CASMRSINQPQHF
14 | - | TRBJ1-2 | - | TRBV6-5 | TGTGCCAGCAGCGCACCGACGGCTCTAAGGGGCTACACCTTC | CASSAPTALRGYTF